These 24 T cell receptor beta chains share one sample of origin, sequenced in a study of T cell responses to AZD1222 COVID-19 vaccine. Produced via immunoSEQ multiplex PCR; TCRdb's table is partial and in-frame only. Of about 120,000 clones in the sample, about nine tenths were seen once. This material consisted of peripheral blood, taken on day 0 of AZD1222 vaccination. The receptors shown here come from an adult in good health.

The chain links TRBV7-2 to TRBJ2-1, with 9 bases aligning to TRBD2. This CDR3 region has 13 residues. Germline V lookup: CDR1 SGHTA, CDR2 FQGNSA. After removal of 0 bases from V and 14 bases from J, the junction contained 5 bases not matched to a gene. The CDR3 DNA is TGTGCCAGCAGCTTAGCGGTGGCGGGAGGGGAGTTCTTC. As protein: CASSLAVAGGEFF.

This clone was detected only a few times. The chain has TRBV7-8 and TRBJ1-2; D gene ambiguous. From germline, CDR1 is SGHVS and CDR2 FQNEAQ. V lost 0 bases and J 7 bases, leaving 15 bases between the germline ends. CDR3 length equals 15 residues. Written as DNA, the CDR3 is TGTGCCAGCAGCTTAGCCTCGGACGGGGTGGGTGGCTACACCTTC. Protein: CASSLASDGVGGYTF.

This clone was seen a single time. This chain uses TRBV21-1 with TRBJ1-1; the D call in the table, TRBD1, was not verified against the DNA. TRBV21-1 is a pseudogene locus. There are 15 residues in the CDR3. This CDR3 reads CASGYRDRGDTEAFF. The DNA for the CDR3 is TGTGCCAGCGGATACCGGGACAGAGGGGACACTGAAGCTTTCTTT.

The gene calls are TRBV28 and TRBJ1-6; the D gene is possibly TRBD1 (6 bases). CDR3 size: 15 residues. CDR1 MDHEN and CDR2 SYDVKM come from the germline V gene. V lost 8 bases and J 7 bases, leaving 18 bases between the germline ends. The CDR3, as DNA: TGTGCCAGCGTGAGGGCGGGGACACCGAATTCACCCCTCCACTTT. Protein: CASVRAGTPNSPLHF.

The chain's CDR3 is CASSPRGGGYTF. In DNA form, the CDR3 reads TGTGCCAGTAGTCCTCGGGGAGGTGGCTACACCTTC. This chain uses TRBV19 with TRBJ1-2, with D uncertain. The germline V gene has CDR1 LNHDA and CDR2 SQIVND (reference sequence). The CDR3 runs to 12 residues. The V and J ends lost 5 bases and 7 bases respectively, with 11 bases between them. Drawing the rest from reference TRBV19 and TRBJ1-2, the complete variable domain is DGGITQSPKYLFRKEGQNVTLSCEQNLNHDAMYWYRQDPGQGLRLIYYSQIVNDFQKGDIAEGYSVSREKKESFPLTVTSAQKNPTAFYLCASSPRGGGYTFGSGTRLTVV.

The genes are TRBV29-1 and TRBJ2-1, with 8 bases lining up with TRBD2. CDR3 length equals 14 residues. V shed 3 bases and J 9 bases; nucleotides not matched to a gene: 10. CDR1 SQVTM and CDR2 ANQGSEA come from the germline V gene. In DNA form, the CDR3 reads TGCAGCGTTGAGGGGCCGGGACTAGTTATTGAGCAGTTCTTC. This translates into CSVEGPGLVIEQFF.

The chain carries TRBV20-1 and TRBJ1-5; D remains ambiguous. V lost 7 bases, J lost 5 bases, and 6 bases lay in between. Germline V gene data show CDR1 as DFQATT and CDR2 as SNEGSKA (reference sequence). The CDR3 has 10 residues. Here the CDR3 DNA reads TGCAGTGTAGGAGATCAGCCCCAGCATTTT. It codes for CSVGDQPQHF.

This sequence joins TRBV13 and TRBJ2-2; 7 bases match TRBD2. V was clipped by 3 bases and J by 4 bases; unmatched bases: 11. The CDR3 runs to 17 residues. Germline CDR1 PRHDT, CDR2 FYEKMQ (reference sequence). CDR3 loop: CASSFKGGSGITGELFF. CDR3 DNA: TGTGCCAGCAGCTTTAAGGGCGGGAGTGGTATCACCGGGGAGCTGTTTTTT.

V usage is TRBV5-4 and J usage is TRBJ2-7, with 7 bases aligning to TRBD1. CDR1 is SGHNT and CDR2 is YYREEE in the germline V gene (reference sequence). V lost 4 bases to trimming and J lost 1 base; unmatched junction nucleotides: 2. CDR3 length: 13 residues. The CDR3 loop reads CASSVGQSYEQYF. As DNA, the CDR3 is TGTGCCAGCAGCGTGGGACAGTCCTACGAGCAGTACTTC.

The V gene is TRBV7-2, the J gene TRBJ2-2; 13 bases agree with TRBD2. The CDR3 loop spans 17 amino acids. V was clipped by 4 bases and J by 5 bases; unmatched bases: 7. Germline CDR1 reads SGHTA; CDR2 reads FQGNSA. The CDR3, as DNA: TGTGCCAGCAGCTCCACTAGCGGGAGGGTTTTAACCGGGGAGCTGTTTTTT. It encodes CASSSTSGRVLTGELFF.

The rearrangement joins TRBV6-5 to TRBJ1-2, with 7 nucleotides matching TRBD1. Trimming removed 5 bases from V and 0 bases from J; junction bases left unmatched: 6. The germline CDR1 and CDR2 sequences are MNHEY and SVGAGI. The CDR3 is 15 residues long. CDR3 amino acids: CASSPRQGSNYGYTF. CDR3 nucleotide sequence: TGTGCCAGCAGTCCCAGACAGGGATCTAACTATGGCTACACCTTC.

The CDR3 is CSGWDYGYTF. The CDR3 DNA is TGCAGCGGCTGGGACTATGGCTACACCTTC. J is TRBJ1-2 and V is TRBV29-1; D ambiguous. The ends were cut back, 7 bases at V and 3 bases at J, with 6 bases in the middle. The CDR3 consists of 10 residues. The germline V gene has CDR1 SQVTM and CDR2 ANQGSEA.

This clone has a single count. It may be a read error: a sequence one base away is much more abundant. Other DNA sequences in this sample translate to the same CDR3. The genes are TRBV6-5 and TRBJ1-5; unclear D gene. From germline, CDR1 is MNHEY and CDR2 SVGAGI. The CDR3 is 13 residues long. As DNA, the CDR3 is TGTGCTAGCAGTTTTGACATGAATCAGCCCCAGCATTTT. It codes for CASSFDMNQPQHF.

This clone has only one observation. The chain combines TRBV5-4 with TRBJ2-1, with a weak D call TRBD2 (6 bases). The V gene's germline CDR1 is SGHNT and CDR2 YYREEE (reference sequence). The CDR3 spans 13 residues. The germline V and J ends were trimmed by 3 bases and 6 bases, with 10 bases remaining between them. CDR3 nucleotides: TGTGCCAGCAGCTCGACTAGTATCAATGAGCAGTTCTTC. Translated, it gives CASSSTSINEQFF.

This rearrangement joins TRBV3-1 (or the pseudogene TRBV3-2) to TRBJ1-5, with a possible D match to TRBD1 (5 bases). V lost 0 bases and J 2 bases, leaving 17 bases between the germline ends. The germline V gene encodes CDR1 LGHDT and CDR2 YNNKEL (reference sequence). The CDR3 spans 18 residues. CDR3 in amino acids: CASSQDPRAVYRNQPQHF. The DNA of the CDR3 is TGTGCCAGCAGCCAAGATCCCAGGGCCGTCTATCGCAATCAGCCCCAGCATTTT.

The gene calls are TRBV2 and TRBJ1-2; D remains unclear. The germline V gene has CDR1 SNHLY and CDR2 FYNNEI. The CDR3 covers 13 residues. V was cut by 5 bases and J by 8 bases, with 15 bases left in between. CDR3 in DNA: TGTGCCAGCAGTCGACCGCCGGCGGGAGGCTACACCTTC. It yields the protein CASSRPPAGGYTF.

The rearrangement joins TRBV28 to TRBJ1-4; D is unresolved. CDR3 length equals 14 residues. Germline V gene data show CDR1 as MDHEN and CDR2 as SYDVKM. V was shortened by 6 bases and J by 4 bases, with 12 bases between the two germline ends. CDR3 protein: CASSPPGNNEKLFF. The CDR3 region has the DNA TGTGCCAGCAGCCCACCGGGGAATAATGAAAAACTGTTTTTT.

V and J are TRBV18 and TRBJ1-2; TRBD1 agrees at 7 bases. CDR1 is KGHSH, CDR2 LQKENI, per germline. V was pared by 3 bases and J by 1 base, with 2 bases of the junction left unmatched. The CDR3 is 14 amino acids. CDR3: CASSPGQINYGYTF. The CDR3, as DNA: TGTGCCAGCTCACCGGGACAGATTAACTATGGCTACACCTTC.

CDR3 sequence: CASRDLQGFYDGYTF. In DNA, the CDR3 is TGTGCCAGCAGGGATCTACAGGGGTTTTATGATGGCTACACCTTC. V usage is TRBV27 and J usage is TRBJ1-2, with 7 bases lining up with TRBD1. With V trimmed by 6 bases and J by 6 bases, 13 bases remained unmatched. The CDR3 has 15 residues. Per the germline V gene, CDR1 is MNHEY and CDR2 is SMNVEV (reference sequence).

The chain joins TRBV9 to TRBJ1-4; 9 positions agree with TRBD1. The germline V gene encodes CDR1 SGDLS and CDR2 YYNGEE. There are 16 residues in the CDR3. V lost 4 bases, J lost 4 bases, and 8 bases stayed unmatched. The CDR3 DNA is TGTGCCAGCAGCCCCCGACAGGGACAGGGTAATGAAAAACTGTTTTTT. Its translation: CASSPRQGQGNEKLFF.

The gene calls are TRBV19 and TRBJ1-1; 8 bases line up with TRBD1. The V and J ends lost 7 bases and 2 bases, in that order; junction bases with no gene match: 12. There are 16 residues in the CDR3. Germline values: CDR1 LNHDA, CDR2 SQIVND (reference sequence). DNA of the CDR3: TGTGCCAGTAACTCCCGGGACAGGCCGCTAAACACTGAAGCTTTCTTT. Encoded protein: CASNSRDRPLNTEAFF.

J is TRBJ1-2 and V is TRBV29-1; D uncertain. V was pared by 2 bases and J by 8 bases, with 12 bases between. This CDR3 is built from 12 residues. The germline CDR1 and CDR2 sequences are SQVTM and ANQGSEA. The CDR3 DNA sequence: TGCAGCGTTGAAATGGGGTCGGGCGGCTACACCTTC. It specifies CSVEMGSGGYTF.

The CDR3 bases are TGTGCCAGCAGTTTGGGGACGAGTGGAAACACCATATATTTT. Protein product: CASSLGTSGNTIYF. The chain combines TRBV28 with TRBJ1-3; D may be TRBD1 (5 bases). The CDR3 has 14 amino acids. The V end lost 3 bases, the J end lost 3 bases, and 9 bases lay between the germline ends. Germline V CDR1 and CDR2: MDHEN, SYDVKM.

The chain uses TRBV29-1 and TRBJ1-2; D is uncertain. The CDR3 consists of 14 residues. Trimming removed 0 bases at V and 4 bases at J, with 12 bases between. Germline V gives CDR1 SQVTM, CDR2 ANQGSEA. CDR3 amino acids: CSVEDPGYGYGYTF. As DNA, the CDR3 is TGCAGCGTTGAAGATCCGGGGTACGGCTATGGCTACACCTTC.